This T cell receptor beta chain comes out of a study of blood T cell repertoires in COVID-19. Study background: In each case, the material was cDNA or gDNA derived from T cells, B-cell-depleted T cells, or PBMCs.

The V gene lost 1 base and the J gene lost 2 bases, with 11 bases spanning the gap. Germline CDR1 reads MGHRA; CDR2 reads YSYEKL. CDR3 length: 15 amino acids. Cohort placement rested on clinical history that participants reported themselves. The method was immunoSEQ multiplex PCR; TCRdb's version includes in-frame clones alone and lacks a portion of them. Of under 200,000 clones in the sample, roughly 90% are singletons; the top ten hold roughly 8.4%. The chain carries TRBV4-1 and TRBJ1-2; D perhaps matches TRBD1 (5 bases). The sequenced sample was PBMCs or T cells enriched from blood (not recorded which). This sequence originates from a woman under 30 who had recovered from COVID-19. CDR3 protein: CASSQGSQGNYGYTF. The CDR3, as DNA: TGCGCCAGCAGCCAAGGATCGCAGGGAAACTATGGCTACACCTTC.